These 11 T cell receptor beta chains were all obtained from the same sample, sequenced in a study of blood T cell repertoires in COVID-19. Clones were read by immunoSEQ multiplex PCR, and TCRdb kept only the in-frame ones, dropping some. Counted here are 470,000 or so clones, 87% occurring once; the ten biggest clones make up nearly 2%. The sequencing sample was made of PBMCs or T cells enriched from blood (not recorded which). The receptors originated from a woman between 18 and 29 years old with acute COVID-19.

The chain uses TRBV29-1 and TRBJ2-5; unclear D gene. Germline CDR1 SQVTM, CDR2 ANQGSEA. V lost 2 bases and J lost 0, with 7 bases in between. CDR3 length: 13 amino acids. CDR3 amino acids: CSVEKRYQETQYF. Written as DNA, the CDR3 is TGCAGCGTTGAAAAGAGGTACCAAGAGACCCAGTACTTC.

A remark on this clone: At one end the junction does not follow the germline gene, possibly because of a read error. The genes are TRBV30 and TRBJ1-1, with 7 positions matching TRBD1. This CDR3 has 15 amino acids. Germline CDR1 and CDR2: GTSNPN and SVGIG (reference sequence). The CDR3, as DNA: TGTGCCTGGAGTCCTCCCGACAGGGTGAAGACTGAAGCTTTCTTT. Protein product: CAWSPPDRVKTEAFF.

The rearrangement links TRBV4-1 to TRBJ2-3, with D maybe TRBD2 (6 bases). Trimming left V 3 bases short and J 6 bases short, with 13 bases between. The CDR3 spans 14 residues. The germline gives CDR1 MGHRA, CDR2 YSYEKL. The CDR3 DNA sequence: TGCGCCAGCAGCCAGATCGGGACTCCGGATACGCAGTATTTT. The encoded protein is CASSQIGTPDTQYF.

The chain is built from TRBV14 and TRBJ2-1; 9 nucleotides agree with TRBD2. The V gene end was trimmed by 0 bases and the J gene end by 2 bases; junction bases not matched to a gene: 8. The CDR3 length is 18 residues. CDR1 is SGHDN and CDR2 is FVKESK in the germline V gene. CDR3 region: CASSQEGSGRKTYNEQFF. The CDR3 bases are TGTGCCAGCAGCCAAGAAGGTAGCGGGAGAAAGACCTACAATGAGCAGTTCTTC.

The V gene is TRBV5-1, the J gene TRBJ1-1, with 7 bases lining up with TRBD1. Germline V lookup: CDR1 SGHRS, CDR2 YFSETQ. V lost 4 bases, J lost 4 bases, and 7 bases stayed unmatched. The CDR3 extends over 14 amino acids. The CDR3 sequence: CASSPRGPPTEAFF. The DNA of the CDR3 is TGCGCCAGCAGCCCAAGGGGGCCCCCCACTGAAGCTTTCTTT.

This clone appeared a single time. The chain carries TRBV9 and TRBJ2-2, with 8 bases that match TRBD2. The J segment lost 0 bases and the V segment lost 2 bases, leaving 3 bases of the junction unmatched. CDR1 SGDLS and CDR2 YYNGEE come from the germline V gene. The CDR3 has 16 amino acids. The CDR3 reads CASSVLSGTNTGELFF. The CDR3 DNA sequence: TGTGCCAGCAGCGTTCTTAGCGGGACGAACACCGGGGAGCTGTTTTTT.

The chain carries TRBV30 and TRBJ2-7, with 9 nucleotides matching TRBD2. CDR3 length: 15 amino acids. J was trimmed by 2 bases and V by 0 bases; bases with no gene match: 5. Per germline, CDR1 GTSNPN and CDR2 SVGIG (reference sequence). DNA for the CDR3: TGTGCCTGGAGTGTACTAGCGGGTAAACCCTACGAGCAGTACTTC. Its translation: CAWSVLAGKPYEQYF.

The gene calls are TRBV5-8 and TRBJ1-1; D possibly corresponds to TRBD1 (5 bases). In germline, CDR1 is SGHTS, CDR2 YDEGEE. Trimming shortened V by 6 bases and J by 8 bases, and 14 bases separated the two germline ends. This CDR3 region has 12 residues. The CDR3 loop reads CASTLGGIEAFF. The CDR3 nucleotides are TGTGCCAGCACTTTGGGGGGGATAGAAGCTTTCTTT.

The chain uses TRBV4-1 and TRBJ1-1; D might be TRBD1 (6 bases). The V end was cut by 0 bases, the J end by 3 bases, with 8 bases between. Germline CDR1 and CDR2: MGHRA and YSYEKL. The CDR3 covers 14 residues. The CDR3, as DNA: TGCGCCAGCAGCCAAGAAGGGACACACACTGAAGCTTTCTTT. It codes for CASSQEGTHTEAFF.

This rearrangement joins TRBV6-6 to TRBJ1-2; tentatively, D is TRBD1 (6 bases). With 2 bases removed from V and 4 bases from J, the gap between germline ends came to 14 bases. This CDR3 is built from 15 residues. The germline V gene encodes CDR1 MNHNY and CDR2 SVGAGI (reference sequence). The CDR3 region is CASSYEGGAGYGYTF. CDR3 nucleotide sequence: TGTGCCAGCAGTTACGAGGGGGGGGCAGGCTATGGCTACACCTTC.

The sample holds a few counts of this clone. V gene TRBV30 combines with J gene TRBJ1-5; D remains ambiguous. V lost 0 bases and J lost 5, with 5 bases in between. Germline V gives CDR1 GTSNPN, CDR2 SVGIG (reference sequence). This CDR3 region has 12 residues. The CDR3, as DNA: TGTGCCTGGAGTGTTGGCTATCAGCCCCAGCATTTT. The encoded protein is CAWSVGYQPQHF.